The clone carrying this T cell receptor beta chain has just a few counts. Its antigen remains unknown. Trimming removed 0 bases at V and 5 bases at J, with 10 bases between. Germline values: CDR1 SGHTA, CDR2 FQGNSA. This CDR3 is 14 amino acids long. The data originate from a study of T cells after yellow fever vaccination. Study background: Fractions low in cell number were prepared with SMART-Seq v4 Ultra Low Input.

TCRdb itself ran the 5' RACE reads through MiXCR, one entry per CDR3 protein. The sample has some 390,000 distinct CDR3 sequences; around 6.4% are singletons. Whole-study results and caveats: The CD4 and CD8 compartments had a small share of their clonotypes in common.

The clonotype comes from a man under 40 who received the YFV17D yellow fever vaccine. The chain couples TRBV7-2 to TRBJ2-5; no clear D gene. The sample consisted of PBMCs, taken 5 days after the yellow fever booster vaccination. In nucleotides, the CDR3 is TGTGCCAGCAGCTTAGCCGGGCCCCGGGAGACCCAGTACTTC. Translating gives CASSLAGPRETQYF. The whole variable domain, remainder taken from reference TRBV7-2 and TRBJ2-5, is GAGVSQSPSNKVTEKGKDVELRCDPISGHTALYWYRQSLGQGLEFLIYFQGNSAPDKSGLPSDRFSAERTGGSVSTLTIQRTQQEDSAVYLCASSLAGPRETQYFGPGTRLLVL.